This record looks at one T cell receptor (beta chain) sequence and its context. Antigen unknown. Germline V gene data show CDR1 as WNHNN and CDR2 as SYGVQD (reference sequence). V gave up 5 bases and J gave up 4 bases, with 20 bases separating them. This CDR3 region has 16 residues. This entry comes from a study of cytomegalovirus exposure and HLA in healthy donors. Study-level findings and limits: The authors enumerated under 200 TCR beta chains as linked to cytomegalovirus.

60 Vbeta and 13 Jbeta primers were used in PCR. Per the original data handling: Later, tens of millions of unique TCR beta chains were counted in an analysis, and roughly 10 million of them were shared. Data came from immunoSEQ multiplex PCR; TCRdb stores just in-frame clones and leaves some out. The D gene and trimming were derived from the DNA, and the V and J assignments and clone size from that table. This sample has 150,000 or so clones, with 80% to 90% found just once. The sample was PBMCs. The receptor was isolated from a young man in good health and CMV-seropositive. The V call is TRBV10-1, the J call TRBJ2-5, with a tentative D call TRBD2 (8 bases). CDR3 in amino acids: CASSPPGGGARETQYF. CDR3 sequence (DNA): TGCGCCAGCAGTCCGCCGGGAGGGGGCGCGAGAGAGACCCAGTACTTC.